Reported below is one TCR beta chain. The record originates from a study of blood T cell repertoires in COVID-19. Study-wide context: The United States, Italy and Spain were the sources of the acute and convalescent COVID-19 samples.

The assay was immunoSEQ multiplex PCR, and TCRdb's table has in-frame clones only and misses some. This sample has approximately 200,000 clones, with approximately 81% found just once. CDR1 and CDR2 from the germline V gene are KGHSH and LQKENI. The V gene end was trimmed by 6 bases and the J gene end by 6 bases; junction bases not matched to a gene: 16. CDR3 size: 16 residues. The sample comprised peripheral blood. The clonotype comes from a woman aged 55-69 years who had recovered from COVID-19. V usage is TRBV18 and J usage is TRBJ1-2, with TRBD1 identical over 7 bases. The CDR3 spells CASSPETGLEAHGYTF. CDR3 in DNA: TGTGCCAGCTCCCCCGAGACAGGGCTGGAGGCCCATGGCTACACCTTC.